Shown below are 30 T cell receptor beta chains from a single sample sequenced in a study of blood T cell repertoires in COVID-19. Here immunoSEQ multiplex PCR was the method, and the copy in TCRdb shows in-frame clones only, minus some. The profile shows roughly 260,000 clones, about 87% of them singletons. Sequences were obtained from peripheral blood. These receptors were collected from a man in his 60s who had recovered from COVID-19.

The chain carries TRBV6-2 or TRBV6-3 and TRBJ2-3, with 7 bases aligning to TRBD2. The germline CDR1 and CDR2 sequences are MNHEY and SVGEGT. V lost 3 bases and J lost 11; bases outside the gene matches: 11. The CDR3 has 14 amino acids. The DNA of the CDR3 is TGTGCCAGCAGTTATTCGCCAGCGGGGAATCTGCAGTATTTT. Translating gives CASSYSPAGNLQYF.

This chain connects TRBV6-5 to TRBJ2-7, with D possibly matching TRBD2 (6 bases). The V end was cut by 11 bases, the J end by 1 base, with 12 bases between. The CDR3 totals 12 residues. Germline loops: CDR1 MNHEY, CDR2 SVGAGI. CDR3 residues: CASTAGSYEQYF. In DNA, the CDR3 is TGTGCCTCCACCGCGGGATCCTACGAGCAGTACTTC.

The chain recombines TRBV27 with TRBJ1-5, with TRBD1 matching 9 bases. There are 19 residues in the CDR3. Germline CDR1 and CDR2: MNHEY and SMNVEV (reference sequence). J was trimmed by 6 bases and V by 4 bases; bases with no gene match: 19. As DNA, the CDR3 is TGTGCCAGCAGTTATCCTACGCGAATGCCGGGACAGGGTAGTCAGCCCCAGCATTTT. This sequence encodes CASSYPTRMPGQGSQPQHF.

This clone was detected only once. The J gene is TRBJ1-5, the V gene TRBV5-6; 7 bases line up with TRBD1. The trim removed 2 bases at V and 6 bases at J, leaving 2 bases unmatched. The CDR3 totals 13 residues. Germline lookup yields CDR1 SGHDT and CDR2 YYEEEE. In DNA form, the CDR3 reads TGTGCCAGCAGCTTTACAGGGGTTCAGCCCCAGCATTTT. Its protein is CASSFTGVQPQHF.

The genes are TRBV6-1 and TRBJ2-7, with 10 bases matching TRBD2. CDR3 length: 15 amino acids. The V gene end was trimmed by 3 bases and the J gene end by 4 bases; junction bases not matched to a gene: 6. CDR1 MNHNS and CDR2 SASEGT come from the germline V gene. DNA of the CDR3: TGTGCCAGCAGTGAGGGGCTAGCGGGGGCTTACGAGCAGTACTTC. Protein product: CASSEGLAGAYEQYF.

This clone has a single count. V and J are TRBV21-1 and TRBJ1-5. TRBV21-1 is a pseudogene. The length of the CDR3 is 16 residues. DNA of the CDR3: TGTGCCAGCAGACTAAACACCTCGACTAGCAATCAGCCCCAGCATTTT. Its translation is CASRLNTSTSNQPQHF.

The chain links TRBV19 to TRBJ1-2; D perhaps matches TRBD1 (5 bases). The CDR3 consists of 15 residues. Per the germline V gene, CDR1 is LNHDA and CDR2 is SQIVND (reference sequence). V was cut by 2 bases and J by 8 bases, with 18 bases left in between. The CDR3, as DNA: TGTGCCAGTAGTATAAAGAACAGGAAGAGTGGGGGCTACACCTTC. This translates into CASSIKNRKSGGYTF.

J is TRBJ1-1 and V is TRBV9, with TRBD1 identical over 8 bases. The germline CDR1 and CDR2 sequences are SGDLS and YYNGEE. The CDR3 length is 15 residues. The junction had 10 bases not matched to a gene; V was cut back by 6 bases and J by 3 bases. Here the CDR3 DNA reads TGTGCCAGCACAAAACTTGGACAGGGCTACACTGAAGCTTTCTTT. Its translation is CASTKLGQGYTEAFF.

The gene calls are TRBV7-9 and TRBJ2-5; perhaps TRBD1 as D (6 bases). The V and J ends lost 5 bases and 2 bases respectively, with 12 bases between them. This CDR3 spans 14 amino acids. Germline lookup yields CDR1 SEHNR and CDR2 FQNEAQ (reference sequence). The CDR3: CASSVKGQQETQYF. The CDR3 coding sequence is TGTGCCAGCAGCGTAAAAGGACAGCAAGAGACCCAGTACTTC. The whole variable domain, remainder taken from reference TRBV7-9 and TRBJ2-5, is DTGVSQNPRHKITKRGQNVTFRCDPISEHNRLYWYRQTLGQGPEFLTYFQNEAQLEKSRLLSDRFSAERPKGSFSTLEIQRTEQGDSAMYLCASSVKGQQETQYFGPGTRLLVL.

There are a few counts of this clone. The chain has TRBV3-1 (or the pseudogene TRBV3-2) and TRBJ1-6; no clear D. V was shortened by 1 base and J by 7 bases, with 5 bases between the two germline ends. Germline values: CDR1 LGHDT, CDR2 YNNKEL (reference sequence). This CDR3 has 13 amino acids. The CDR3 DNA is TGTGCCAGCAGCCAAGCTCAGAATTCACCCCTCCACTTT. Translated: CASSQAQNSPLHF.

The rearrangement uses TRBV13 and TRBJ2-7; D is possibly TRBD2 (6 bases). The CDR3 covers 14 residues. Germline V gene lookup returns CDR1 PRHDT and CDR2 FYEKMQ (reference sequence). Trimming cost V 5 bases and J 0 bases, with 11 bases left between them. The CDR3 loop is CASSVGGVSYEQYF. In nucleotides, the CDR3 is TGTGCCAGCAGCGTCGGGGGTGTCTCCTACGAGCAGTACTTC.

The table lists this clone with a count of one. The rearrangement links TRBV18 to TRBJ1-6, with 9 bases identical to TRBD1. The germline V gene has CDR1 KGHSH and CDR2 LQKENI. The trim removed 4 bases at V and 1 base at J, leaving 14 bases unmatched. The length of the CDR3 is 20 residues. The CDR3, as DNA: TGTGCCAGCTCACTACTCCCCGGGACAGGGCAACGGTCCTATAATTCACCCCTCCACTTT. Protein sequence: CASSLLPGTGQRSYNSPLHF. Based on the CDR3 plus reference TRBV18 and TRBJ1-6, the full variable domain is NAGVMQNPRHLVRRRGQEARLRCSPMKGHSHVYWYRQLPEEGLKFMVYLQKENIIDESGMPKERFSAEFPKEGPSILRIQQVVRGDSAAYFCASSLLPGTGQRSYNSPLHFGNGTRLTVT.

The chain couples TRBV7-8 to TRBJ1-1, with TRBD1 identical over 8 bases. Germline CDR1 and CDR2: SGHVS and FQNEAQ. V lost 0 bases to trimming and J lost 6 bases; unmatched junction nucleotides: 12. CDR3 length equals 17 residues. CDR3 residues: CASSLATGGLLLPEAFF. As DNA, the CDR3 is TGTGCCAGCAGCTTAGCTACAGGGGGTCTCCTTCTCCCTGAAGCTTTCTTT.

The J gene is TRBJ1-4, the V gene TRBV7-9; tentative D call: TRBD1 (5 bases). Germline CDR1 is SEHNR and CDR2 is FQNEAQ (reference sequence). The CDR3 loop spans 14 amino acids. Trimming cost V 5 bases and J 3 bases, with 10 bases left between them. CDR3 DNA sequence: TGTGCCAGCAGCCCCGGGACTCCTAATGAAAAACTGTTTTTT. This sequence encodes CASSPGTPNEKLFF. Based on the CDR3 plus reference TRBV7-9 and TRBJ1-4, the full variable domain is DTGVSQNPRHKITKRGQNVTFRCDPISEHNRLYWYRQTLGQGPEFLTYFQNEAQLEKSRLLSDRFSAERPKGSFSTLEIQRTEQGDSAMYLCASSPGTPNEKLFFGSGTQLSVL.

This clone has only one observation. CDR3 in amino acids: CASSLEDRGLLYGYTF. The CDR3 bases are TGTGCCAGCAGCTTGGAGGACAGGGGGCTTTTATATGGCTACACCTTC. V and J are TRBV5-6 and TRBJ1-2, with 11 bases aligning to TRBD1. The CDR3 is made up of 16 amino acids. CDR1 and CDR2 (germline): SGHDT, YYEEEE. V was clipped by 0 bases and J by 5 bases; unmatched bases: 6.

With respect to this clone: Other DNA sequences in the sample encode the same CDR3. This chain uses TRBV9 with TRBJ1-4; 8 nucleotides line up with TRBD1. V lost 0 bases, J lost 7 bases, and 2 bases stayed unmatched. Per germline, CDR1 SGDLS and CDR2 YYNGEE. This CDR3 is 14 amino acids long. In DNA, the CDR3 is TGTGCCAGCAGCGTAGGACAGGGGAGTGAAAAACTGTTTTTT. This translates into CASSVGQGSEKLFF.

This clone showed up just once. The V call is TRBV19, the J call TRBJ1-2; 7 nucleotides line up with TRBD1. Germline V gene lookup returns CDR1 LNHDA and CDR2 SQIVND (reference sequence). The CDR3 spans 17 residues. Trimming took 4 bases from V and 2 from J; bases not matched to a gene: 13. CDR3 protein: CASSTGLPPTGNYGYTF. CDR3 nucleotides: TGTGCCAGTAGTACCGGACTCCCCCCGACAGGGAACTATGGCTACACCTTC.

The chain has TRBV5-8 and TRBJ2-2, with 7 positions matching TRBD1. Per the germline V gene, CDR1 is SGHTS and CDR2 is YDEGEE. The trim removed 4 bases at V and 4 bases at J, leaving 16 bases unmatched. The CDR3 sequence is 18 residues long. DNA of the CDR3: TGTGCCAGCAGCCGGGACAGAGATGGACGGATCGTCACCGGGGAGCTGTTTTTT. It translates to CASSRDRDGRIVTGELFF. The complete variable domain, with remaining parts taken from reference TRBV5-8 and TRBJ2-2, reads EAGVTQSPTHLIKTRGQQATLRCSPISGHTSVYWYQQALGLGLQFLLWYDEGEERNRGNFPPRFSGRQFPNYSSELNVNALELEDSALYLCASSRDRDGRIVTGELFFGEGSRLTVL.

This clone came up once. The chain carries TRBV27 and TRBJ1-2; 9 bases are a match to TRBD1. Trimming at V came to 5 bases and at J to 1 base, leaving 2 bases not matched to a gene. Germline V gene sequence: CDR1 MNHEY, CDR2 SMNVEV (reference sequence). CDR3 length: 14 amino acids. The CDR3 DNA reads as TGTGCCAGCAGTCACAGGGGGCGTAACTATGGCTACACCTTC. Translation: CASSHRGRNYGYTF.

V usage is TRBV7-2 and J usage is TRBJ1-5; 7 nucleotides match TRBD1. Germline loops: CDR1 SGHTA, CDR2 FQGNSA. The ends lost 5 bases at V and 5 bases at J; junction bases unmatched: 9. The CDR3 has 15 residues. The CDR3 loop reads CASSPAKGADQPQHF. CDR3 nucleotide sequence: TGTGCCAGCAGCCCAGCAAAGGGGGCTGATCAGCCCCAGCATTTT.

V is TRBV19 and J is TRBJ1-1; D uncertain. The V end lost 7 bases, the J end lost 0 bases, and 9 bases lay between the germline ends. Germline V gives CDR1 LNHDA, CDR2 SQIVND (reference sequence). The CDR3 spans 13 residues. CDR3 in DNA: TGTGCCAGTAAGTGGAGTTTGAACACTGAAGCTTTCTTT. Protein: CASKWSLNTEAFF.

The genes are TRBV3-1 (or the pseudogene TRBV3-2) and TRBJ2-2; D is ambiguous. Germline-derived CDR1 and CDR2 are LGHDT and YNNKEL (reference sequence). Deletions cut 1 base from V and 2 bases from J, with 2 bases between. This CDR3 has 13 amino acids. Here the CDR3 DNA reads TGTGCCAGCAGCCAAGTAAACACCGGGGAGCTGTTTTTT. Amino acids: CASSQVNTGELFF.

The chain is built from TRBV10-3 and TRBJ1-2; 10 bases fit TRBD1. This CDR3 is built from 15 residues. With V trimmed by 7 bases and J by 8 bases, 13 bases remained unmatched. The germline V gene has CDR1 ENHRY and CDR2 SYGVKD. The CDR3 nucleotides read TGTGCCATCACAAACTTAGGGACAGGGGAGGAGGGCTACACCTTC. Its protein is CAITNLGTGEEGYTF.

The chain joins TRBV19 to TRBJ2-7; 8 nucleotides match TRBD1. J gave up 1 base and V 5 bases, and 4 bases lay outside the gene matches. The CDR3 extends over 14 amino acids. Looked up from germline, CDR1 is LNHDA and CDR2 is SQIVND (reference sequence). The CDR3 DNA sequence: TGTGCCAGTAGTTATGGGACAGGATCCTACGAGCAGTACTTC. This codes for CASSYGTGSYEQYF.

Here the CDR3 DNA reads TGTGCCAGCAGCTTAGGAGGACAGGGAGCGGGCTATAGCAATCAGCCCCAGCATTTT. Protein sequence: CASSLGGQGAGYSNQPQHF. This chain uses TRBV7-9 with TRBJ1-5; TRBD1 matches 8 bases. V lost 1 base, J lost 0 bases, and 11 bases stayed unmatched. Germline CDR1 SEHNR, CDR2 FQNEAQ (reference sequence). This CDR3 has 19 amino acids.

The chain recombines TRBV6-6 with TRBJ1-3, with 7 bases fitting TRBD1. This CDR3 has 15 residues. Germline V lookup: CDR1 MNHNY, CDR2 SVGAGI (reference sequence). V was pared by 6 bases and J by 0 bases, with 5 bases of the junction left unmatched. The CDR3 here is CASRRDSNSGNTIYF. The CDR3 DNA is TGTGCCAGCAGGCGGGACAGCAACTCTGGAAACACCATATATTTT.

This rearrangement joins TRBV15 to TRBJ1-5; TRBD1 aligns across 7 bases. V was pared by 3 bases and J by 11 bases, with 10 bases of the junction left unmatched. Germline lookup yields CDR1 LNHNV and CDR2 YYDKDF (reference sequence). The CDR3 covers 14 residues. CDR3 protein: CATSRKSTGEAQHF. The CDR3 DNA follows: TGTGCCACCAGCAGGAAAAGTACAGGGGAGGCCCAGCATTTT. Looking up the rest from reference TRBV15 and TRBJ1-5 gives the full variable domain: DAMVIQNPRYQVTQFGKPVTLSCSQTLNHNVMYWYQQKSSQAPKLLFHYYDKDFNNEADTPDNFQSRRPNTSFCFLDIRSPGLGDTAMYLCATSRKSTGEAQHFGDGTRLSIL.

V gene TRBV3-1 (or the pseudogene TRBV3-2) combines with J gene TRBJ2-7, with 9 bases fitting TRBD2. After removal of 4 bases from V and 0 bases from J, the junction contained 4 bases not matched to a gene. Germline assignment: CDR1 LGHDT and CDR2 YNNKEL (reference sequence). The CDR3 runs 15 residues. The CDR3 is CASSRRLADSYEQYF. CDR3 in DNA: TGTGCCAGCAGCCGCCGACTAGCGGACTCCTACGAGCAGTACTTC.

The J gene is TRBJ1-4, the V gene TRBV9; 8 bases agree with TRBD1. The germline gives CDR1 SGDLS, CDR2 YYNGEE. Trimming cost V 3 bases and J 10 bases; bases outside gene matches: 8. The length of the CDR3 is 14 residues. Written as DNA, the CDR3 is TGTGCCAGCAGCGCCCCGGACAGGGTGGGAAAACTGTTTTTT. This codes for CASSAPDRVGKLFF.

This chain connects TRBV10-1 to TRBJ2-7, with D perhaps TRBD2 (5 bases). Germline V CDR1 and CDR2: WNHNN, SYGVQD (reference sequence). The CDR3 has 14 residues. V was trimmed by 2 bases and J by 5 bases, leaving 13 bases between them. CDR3 protein: CASSEVRGVNEQYF. Here the CDR3 DNA reads TGCGCCAGCAGTGAGGTTCGGGGAGTCAACGAGCAGTACTTC.